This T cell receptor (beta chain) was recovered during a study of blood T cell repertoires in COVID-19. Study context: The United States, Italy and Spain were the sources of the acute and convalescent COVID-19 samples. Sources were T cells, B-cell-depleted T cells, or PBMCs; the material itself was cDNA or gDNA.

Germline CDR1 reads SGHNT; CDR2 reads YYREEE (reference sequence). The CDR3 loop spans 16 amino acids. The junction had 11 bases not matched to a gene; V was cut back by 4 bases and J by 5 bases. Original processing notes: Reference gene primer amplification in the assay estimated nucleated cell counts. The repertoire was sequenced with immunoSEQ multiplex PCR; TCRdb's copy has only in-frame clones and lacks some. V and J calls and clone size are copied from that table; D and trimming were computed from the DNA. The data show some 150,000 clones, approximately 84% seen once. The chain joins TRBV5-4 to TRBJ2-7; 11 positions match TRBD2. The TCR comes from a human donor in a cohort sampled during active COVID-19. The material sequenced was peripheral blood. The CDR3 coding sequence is TGTGCCAGCAGCCTTGGACTAGCGGGCGGAAAGGACGAGCAGTACTTC. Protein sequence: CASSLGLAGGKDEQYF.